A single sample is the source of the 10 T cell receptor beta chains below, sequenced in a study of T cell clonotyping in hematopoietic cell transplantation. Measured with immunoSEQ multiplex PCR; TCRdb has only the in-frame clones, and not every one. The table has nearly 70,000 clones, around 94% seen once. Sequences were obtained from peripheral blood mononuclear cells. These receptors were obtained from a man aged 50 or older in good health. Some clones in this sample may be carry-over from other donors' samples.

The rearrangement joins TRBV5-1 to TRBJ1-2; D unclear. Germline V CDR1 and CDR2: SGHRS, YFSETQ. This CDR3 has 12 residues. With 6 bases removed from V and 3 bases from J, the gap between germline ends came to 9 bases. Written as DNA, the CDR3 is TGCGCCAGCAAAGATCAGGACTATGGCTACACCTTC. This encodes CASKDQDYGYTF.

The gene calls are TRBV5-4 and TRBJ1-1; D is unclear. The CDR3 totals 15 residues. V was pared by 4 bases and J by 0 bases, with 13 bases between. CDR1 SGHNT and CDR2 YYREEE come from the germline V gene (reference sequence). The CDR3 nucleotides read TGTGCCAGCAGCCGAACCGAAAACCTGAACACTGAAGCTTTCTTT. Its protein product is CASSRTENLNTEAFF.

V usage is TRBV27 and J usage is TRBJ1-5; D ambiguous. Germline CDR1 is MNHEY and CDR2 is SMNVEV (reference sequence). Trimming removed 2 bases from V and 0 bases from J, with 8 bases in between. CDR3 length: 15 amino acids. This CDR3 is CASSLRVDSNQPQHF. CDR3 DNA: TGTGCCAGCAGTTTAAGGGTAGATAGCAATCAGCCCCAGCATTTT.

This clone was recorded once. The gene calls are TRBV10-3 and TRBJ1-1; 10 nucleotides line up with TRBD1. The germline gives CDR1 ENHRY, CDR2 SYGVKD. The V segment lost 8 bases and the J segment 3 bases; nucleotides outside the gene matches: 0. This CDR3 comprises 12 residues. The CDR3 sequence is CAIGQGDTEAFF. Written as DNA, the CDR3 is TGTGCCATCGGACAGGGGGACACTGAAGCTTTCTTT.

This chain uses TRBV19 with TRBJ1-5; 7 bases are a match to TRBD1. V lost 3 bases and J lost 1; bases outside the gene matches: 12. The CDR3 spans 18 residues. Germline CDR1 reads LNHDA; CDR2 reads SQIVND (reference sequence). CDR3 protein: CASSIQGPPQGSNQPQHF. In nucleotides, the CDR3 is TGTGCCAGTAGTATCCAAGGCCCGCCACAGGGGAGCAATCAGCCCCAGCATTTT.

The chain is built from TRBV5-1 and TRBJ1-2; 8 bases are a match to TRBD1. The CDR3 spans 15 residues. The V segment lost 2 bases and the J segment 4 bases; nucleotides outside the gene matches: 7. Germline V gives CDR1 SGHRS, CDR2 YFSETQ. The CDR3 nucleotides are TGCGCCAGCAGCTTCGGACAGGGAAGTGGCTATGGCTACACCTTC. Its translation is CASSFGQGSGYGYTF. Variable domain in full (rest from reference TRBV5-1 and TRBJ1-2): KAGVTQTPRYLIKTRGQQVTLSCSPISGHRSVSWYQQTPGQGLQFLFEYFSETQRNKGNFPGRFSGRQFSNSRSEMNVSTLELGDSALYLCASSFGQGSGYGYTFGSGTRLTVV.

V and J are TRBV2 and TRBJ2-5; 10 bases are shared with TRBD1. This CDR3 is 14 amino acids long. Germline lookup yields CDR1 SNHLY and CDR2 FYNNEI. The J segment lost 5 bases and the V segment lost 4 bases, leaving 4 bases of the junction unmatched. The CDR3 DNA sequence: TGTGCCAGCAGTGGACAGGGGGCTGCGGAGACCCAGTACTTC. Translated, it gives CASSGQGAAETQYF.

With regard to this clone: One end of the junction is discordant with germline, which a read error may explain. This rearrangement joins TRBV28 to TRBJ1-5; tentative D call: TRBD1 (6 bases). This CDR3 is 12 amino acids long. Germline CDR1 and CDR2: MDHEN and SYDVKM. The CDR3 here is CASTGGNQPQHF. CDR3 sequence (DNA): TGTGCCAGCACGGGGGGCAACCAGCCCCAGCATTTT.

In this sample, this clone turned up once. This chain links TRBV2 with TRBJ1-2; unclear D gene. V was pared by 3 bases and J by 5 bases, with 16 bases between. The CDR3 extends over 15 amino acids. Looked up from germline, CDR1 is SNHLY and CDR2 is FYNNEI. The CDR3 loop is CASSEFHPAKYGYTF. In DNA, the CDR3 is TGTGCCAGCAGTGAGTTCCACCCAGCAAAATATGGCTACACCTTC.

This clone was counted a single time. The genes are TRBV4-1 and TRBJ2-1; possibly TRBD2 for D (5 bases). CDR1 is MGHRA, CDR2 YSYEKL, per germline. CDR3 length equals 12 residues. V gave up 3 bases and J gave up 14 bases, with 14 bases separating them. The CDR3 spells CASSHRTFPEFF. In nucleotides, the CDR3 is TGCGCCAGCAGCCACCGGACTTTCCCGGAGTTCTTC.